The sequence of this T cell receptor (beta chain) was determined in a study of blood T cell repertoires in COVID-19. The overall study: Material from acute and convalescent COVID-19 was sourced from the United States, Italy and Spain. In each case, the material was cDNA or gDNA derived from T cells, B-cell-depleted T cells, or PBMCs.

This CDR3 comprises 14 residues. The V gene lost 3 bases and the J gene lost 5 bases, with 11 bases spanning the gap. CDR1 and CDR2 (germline): SGHDT, YYEEEE. As processed by the authors: Quantification of nucleated cells was approximated via reference gene primer amplification. Sequenced by immunoSEQ multiplex PCR; TCRdb stores in-frame clones only, minus some. V and J calls and clone size follow that table, whereas D and trimming were derived from the DNA. The repertoire holds about 99,000 clones, with 87% as singletons. The genes are TRBV5-6 and TRBJ1-4; D not certain. The sequenced sample was peripheral blood. This clonotype originated in a man aged 50 to 59 in a cohort sampled during active COVID-19. The CDR3 nucleotides are TGTGCCAGCAGCTACCGATCCGCGAATGAAAAACTGTTTTTT. Translation gives CASSYRSANEKLFF.